The sequence of this TCR beta chain was determined in a study of human T cells and chemical hapten exposure. This clonotype was picked up many times. TCRdb ran MiXCR on the RACE reads and lists one entry per CDR3 protein. The table lists approximately 52,000 distinct CDR3 sequences, approximately 10% of them singletons, with 1.8% in the top ten. The CDR3 loop spans 16 amino acids. Germline CDR1 reads MNHEY; CDR2 reads SVGAGI. V shed 0 bases and J shed 1 base, with 12 bases lying between them. Documented time point: patch test 1, 2 weeks after DPC sensitization. Treatment described: therapeutic diphenylcyclopropenone sensitization with weekly scalp DPC. Unfractionated whole blood was the source of the extracted total RNA.

This receptor was obtained from a middle-aged woman with alopecia areata. Some clones in this sample may be carry-over from other donors' samples. This sample comprised whole blood, obtained in connection with sensitization to the hapten diphenylcyclopropenone (DPC). The chain has TRBV6-5 and TRBJ1-1; D unresolved. The CDR3 region is CASSYSWSRENTEAFF. The CDR3 DNA reads TGTGCCAGCAGTTACTCCTGGTCGCGTGAGAACACTGAAGCTTTCTTT.